One sample yielded the 25 T cell receptor beta chains listed below, sequenced in a study of CD8 T cells in Susac syndrome. RNA was extracted with the RNeasy kit, and a quantity of roughly 0.45 to 1 ug was reverse transcribed using random hexamers. TCRdb passed the immunoSEQ multiplex PCR reads through MiXCR, listing each CDR3 protein once. The sample records approximately 120,000 distinct CDR3 sequences, just under 95% being singletons. Specimen: CD8+ T cells from PBMCs. The source is a human donor with Susac syndrome.

The chain is built from TRBV7-9 and TRBJ2-7; a possible D gene is TRBD1 (5 bases). Trimming removed 5 bases at V and 4 bases at J, with 18 bases between. Germline loops: CDR1 SEHNR, CDR2 FQNEAQ (reference sequence). The CDR3 loop spans 15 amino acids. CDR3 region: CASSLSDITYYEQYF. CDR3 in DNA: TGTGCCAGCAGCCTTTCGGACATCACTTATTACGAGCAGTACTTC.

V and J are TRBV5-6 and TRBJ2-7; 7 bases align to TRBD2. CDR3 length equals 14 residues. Looked up from germline, CDR1 is SGHDT and CDR2 is YYEEEE. The ends lost 1 base at V and 0 bases at J; junction bases unmatched: 1. The DNA of the CDR3 is TGTGCCAGCAGCTTGCCTAGCGGCTCCTACGAGCAGTACTTC. Translation gives CASSLPSGSYEQYF. The whole variable domain, filled in from reference TRBV5-6 and TRBJ2-7, reads DAGVTQSPTHLIKTRGQQVTLRCSPKSGHDTVSWYQQALGQGPQFIFQYYEEEERQRGNFPDRFSGHQFPNYSSELNVNALLLGDSALYLCASSLPSGSYEQYFGPGTRLTVT.

This clonotype was observed a single time. V is TRBV19 and J is TRBJ1-1; maybe TRBD1 (6 bases). Germline CDR1 reads LNHDA; CDR2 reads SQIVND (reference sequence). The CDR3 totals 15 residues. Trimming stripped 3 bases from V and 4 bases from J, with 15 bases between. CDR3 DNA sequence: TGTGCCAGTAGTATGGCCCTAGGGGGTCGCACTGAAGCTTTCTTT. Residues: CASSMALGGRTEAFF.

The CDR3 here is CSVALWSSYNEQFF. CDR3 sequence (DNA): TGCAGCGTTGCCCTTTGGAGTTCCTACAATGAGCAGTTCTTC. The genes are TRBV29-1 and TRBJ2-1, with D uncertain. Trimming removed 4 bases from V and 1 base from J, with 11 bases in between. The CDR3 extends over 14 amino acids. Germline-derived CDR1 and CDR2 are SQVTM and ANQGSEA.

The count of this clonotype is one. V and J are TRBV10-3 and TRBJ2-1; perhaps TRBD2 as D (7 bases). The CDR3 sequence is 16 residues long. Germline lookup yields CDR1 ENHRY and CDR2 SYGVKD. V was pared by 0 bases and J by 9 bases, with 18 bases between. This CDR3 reads CAISESPTGSGGEQFF. CDR3 DNA: TGTGCCATCAGTGAGTCTCCGACAGGATCGGGAGGTGAGCAGTTCTTC.

The chain links TRBV29-1 to TRBJ2-2; D perhaps matches TRBD1 (8 bases). CDR1 and CDR2 (germline): SQVTM, ANQGSEA. V was shortened by 7 bases and J by 4 bases, with 16 bases between the two germline ends. The CDR3 is made up of 14 amino acids. As DNA, the CDR3 is TGCAGCGGGGGGGGGACAGGCGTCACCGGGGAGCTGTTTTTT. Its translation is CSGGGTGVTGELFF.

CDR3 in amino acids: CASSLQQGARDYGYTF. The CDR3 DNA follows: TGCGCCAGCAGCTTACAACAGGGGGCCCGGGACTATGGCTACACCTTC. The chain joins TRBV5-1 to TRBJ1-2, with 9 bases matching TRBD1. This CDR3 contains 16 residues. After removal of 2 bases from V and 3 bases from J, the junction contained 8 bases not matched to a gene. CDR1 is SGHRS, CDR2 YFSETQ, per germline.

The chain is built from TRBV20-1 and TRBJ2-1; tentative D call: TRBD1 (6 bases). This CDR3 comprises 17 residues. Germline assignment: CDR1 DFQATT and CDR2 SNEGSKA (reference sequence). The germline V and J ends were trimmed by 4 bases and 2 bases, with 21 bases remaining between them. The CDR3 bases are TGCAGTGCTAACTACCTCCGACAGGTCCCCCCCTACAATGAGCAGTTCTTC. It specifies CSANYLRQVPPYNEQFF.

The sample holds a few counts of this clonotype. The CDR3 DNA reads as TGCAGCGTTGAAGATAGGCGGGGGGAATCCTACGAGCAGTACTTC. It codes for CSVEDRRGESYEQYF. The V call is TRBV29-1, the J call TRBJ2-7; 8 bases are shared with TRBD2. Germline V gives CDR1 SQVTM, CDR2 ANQGSEA. The V gene end was trimmed by 0 bases and the J gene end by 1 base; junction bases not matched to a gene: 5. CDR3 length: 15 residues.

The chain uses TRBV27 and TRBJ1-5; D might be TRBD1 (5 bases). Germline assignment: CDR1 MNHEY and CDR2 SMNVEV (reference sequence). Deletions cut 6 bases from V and 0 bases from J, with 6 bases between. The CDR3 covers 13 residues. CDR3 bases: TGTGCCAGCAGGGGGGGTAGCAATCAGCCCCAGCATTTT. Its protein is CASRGGSNQPQHF.

This chain uses TRBV29-1 with TRBJ2-1, with 7 positions matching TRBD1. Per the germline V gene, CDR1 is SQVTM and CDR2 is ANQGSEA. CDR3 size: 14 residues. V shed 1 base and J 3 bases; nucleotides not matched to a gene: 3. The CDR3 DNA sequence: TGCAGCGTTGAAGGGACAGGCAGCTACAATGAGCAGTTCTTC. Its protein product is CSVEGTGSYNEQFF.

V and J are TRBV20-1 and TRBJ2-7; no definite D call. The CDR3 extends over 14 amino acids. CDR1 and CDR2 (germline): DFQATT, SNEGSKA (reference sequence). Trimming pared 6 bases from V and 7 bases from J, leaving 22 bases between. Written as DNA, the CDR3 is TGCAGTGCCACTGGGGTTCTACCTGAAGGGGAGCAGTACTTC. Its translation is CSATGVLPEGEQYF.

This chain links TRBV5-6 with TRBJ2-7; TRBD1 or TRBD2 may be the D gene (5 bases each). Germline V gene sequence: CDR1 SGHDT, CDR2 YYEEEE. V lost 0 bases and J lost 2, with 12 bases in between. The CDR3 length is 15 residues. CDR3 coding DNA: TGTGCCAGCAGCTTGGGAGGGGACCCTACCTACGAGCAGTACTTC. Translating gives CASSLGGDPTYEQYF.

The chain employs TRBV4-2 and TRBJ1-2; 12 nucleotides align to TRBD1. The CDR3 is 17 amino acids. The V gene's germline CDR1 is LGHNA and CDR2 YNFKEQ. Trimming removed 0 bases from V and 8 bases from J; junction bases left unmatched: 10. The CDR3 DNA is TGTGCCAGCAGCCAAGAGCTCGCGGGACAGGGGGCTTTGGGCTACACCTTC. It is translated as CASSQELAGQGALGYTF.

This chain joins TRBV30 and TRBJ1-4; no clear D. Trimming left V 3 bases short and J 5 bases short, with 13 bases between. This CDR3 has 14 amino acids. From germline, CDR1 is GTSNPN and CDR2 SVGIG (reference sequence). The CDR3 DNA reads as TGTGCCTGGAGCGGACCGTCAGAGAATGAAAAACTGTTTTTT. Amino acid sequence: CAWSGPSENEKLFF.

The rearrangement links TRBV4-1 to TRBJ1-6; D not certain. Trimming stripped 0 bases from V and 5 bases from J, with 5 bases between. CDR3 length: 14 residues. The germline V gene has CDR1 MGHRA and CDR2 YSYEKL. The CDR3: CASSQDPNNSPLHF. The CDR3 region has the DNA TGCGCCAGCAGCCAAGATCCGAATAATTCACCCCTCCACTTT.

The V call is TRBV11-2, the J call TRBJ2-1; D is possibly TRBD1 or TRBD2 (5 bases each). CDR1 is SGHAT, CDR2 FQNNGV, per germline. Between the trimmed V and J ends, which lost 0 bases and 5 bases, there was a span of 17 bases. The CDR3 runs 17 residues. CDR3 sequence (DNA): TGTGCCAGCAGCTTAGATCTGGGACCCCGGACCCACAATGAGCAGTTCTTC. Its translation: CASSLDLGPRTHNEQFF.

This chain joins TRBV7-9 and TRBJ1-4; perhaps TRBD1 as D (5 bases). Germline assignment: CDR1 SEHNR and CDR2 FQNEAQ (reference sequence). Between the trimmed V and J ends, which lost 8 bases and 7 bases, there was a span of 11 bases. The CDR3 spans 12 residues. The CDR3 reads CASGGMGEKLFF. In DNA, the CDR3 is TGTGCCAGCGGGGGGATGGGTGAAAAACTGTTTTTT.

V is TRBV3-1 and J is TRBJ2-7, with 12 positions matching TRBD1. The CDR3 length is 14 residues. The ends lost 4 bases at V and 5 bases at J; junction bases unmatched: 3. The germline V gene encodes CDR1 LGHDT and CDR2 YNNKEL (reference sequence). CDR3 DNA: TGTGCCAGCAGCCCCGGGACAGGGGGCGACGAGCAGTACTTC. Its protein product is CASSPGTGGDEQYF.

The chain is built from TRBV29-1 and TRBJ2-3; TRBD2 agrees at 13 bases. V was pared by 5 bases and J by 2 bases, with 16 bases of the junction left unmatched. This CDR3 contains 19 residues. In germline, CDR1 is SQVTM, CDR2 ANQGSEA. CDR3 amino acids: CSVRGWTSGSASPTDTQYF. The CDR3 bases are TGCAGCGTTCGAGGCTGGACTAGCGGGAGTGCCAGTCCCACAGATACGCAGTATTTT.

The chain carries TRBV4-1 and TRBJ2-1; D is unresolved. CDR1 and CDR2 from the germline V gene are MGHRA and YSYEKL. This CDR3 has 13 amino acids. Trimming removed 3 bases at V and 10 bases at J, with 13 bases between. This CDR3 reads CASSQGNLLEQFF. CDR3 bases: TGCGCCAGCAGCCAGGGAAATCTTTTGGAGCAGTTCTTC.

In the case of this clonotype: A junction end diverges from the germline sequence, so it may reflect a read error. V is TRBV7-6 and J is TRBJ2-7; 8 bases are shared with TRBD2. The germline V gene encodes CDR1 SGHVS and CDR2 FNYEAQ. The CDR3 extends over 15 amino acids. The CDR3 protein is CASSPGLVNFYEQYF. CDR3 bases: TGTGCTAGCAGCCCGGGACTAGTAAACTTCTACGAGCAGTACTTC.

The J gene is TRBJ2-5, the V gene TRBV7-8; 9 bases fit TRBD2. The V gene's germline CDR1 is SGHVS and CDR2 FQNEAQ. This CDR3 comprises 20 residues. Trimming removed 4 bases from V and 3 bases from J; junction bases left unmatched: 21. This CDR3 reads CASSSRGGLPAGFNKETQYF. Written as DNA, the CDR3 is TGTGCCAGCAGCTCGCGGGGGGGACTACCTGCCGGGTTTAATAAAGAGACCCAGTACTTC.

This chain joins TRBV3-1 and TRBJ2-3; D is unclear. Trimming removed 2 bases from V and 2 bases from J, with 8 bases in between. The CDR3 sequence is 14 residues long. In germline, CDR1 is LGHDT, CDR2 YNNKEL (reference sequence). CDR3 region: CASSQLHFTDTQYF. The CDR3 DNA sequence: TGTGCCAGCAGCCAACTTCATTTCACAGATACGCAGTATTTT.

V and J are TRBV5-6 and TRBJ1-1, with D perhaps TRBD1 (5 bases). The germline gives CDR1 SGHDT, CDR2 YYEEEE. V lost 3 bases and J 3 bases, leaving 21 bases between the germline ends. The CDR3 extends over 17 amino acids. The CDR3 here is CASSSPNGGLVDTEAFF. The DNA of the CDR3 is TGTGCCAGCAGCTCCCCCAATGGGGGTCTCGTGGACACTGAAGCTTTCTTT.